This T cell receptor beta chain was identified during a study of regulatory T cells in long-lasting Graves disease. The sample holds a few counts of this clonotype. This CDR3 has 16 residues. Trimming removed 0 bases from V and 0 bases from J, with 10 bases in between. Germline CDR1 reads SGHTA; CDR2 reads FQGTGA. Sample time point: newly diagnosed GD, antithyroid drugs for less than 3 months. The TCR library was made from RNA that had been extracted from PBMCs in TRIzol. Combining iRepertoire HTBI primers with Arm-PCR of CDR3 regions, the authors built TCR beta libraries. TCRdb reprocessed the multiplex PCR reads with MiXCR, giving one entry per CDR3 protein. The sample lists 360,000 or so distinct CDR3 sequences, 16% occurring once. This same sample was also part of a study on T cells in Graves' hyperthyroidism and ophthalmopathy.

The starting material was peripheral blood mononuclear cells (PBMCs), obtained at new diagnosis, from a patient treated with antithyroid drugs. The sequence was obtained from a man in his forties with Graves disease. The chain has TRBV7-3 and TRBJ2-3; D remains unclear. The CDR3 region has the DNA TGTGCCAGCAGCTTAACGGGCCGACCTAGCACAGATACGCAGTATTTT. Amino acid sequence: CASSLTGRPSTDTQYF.